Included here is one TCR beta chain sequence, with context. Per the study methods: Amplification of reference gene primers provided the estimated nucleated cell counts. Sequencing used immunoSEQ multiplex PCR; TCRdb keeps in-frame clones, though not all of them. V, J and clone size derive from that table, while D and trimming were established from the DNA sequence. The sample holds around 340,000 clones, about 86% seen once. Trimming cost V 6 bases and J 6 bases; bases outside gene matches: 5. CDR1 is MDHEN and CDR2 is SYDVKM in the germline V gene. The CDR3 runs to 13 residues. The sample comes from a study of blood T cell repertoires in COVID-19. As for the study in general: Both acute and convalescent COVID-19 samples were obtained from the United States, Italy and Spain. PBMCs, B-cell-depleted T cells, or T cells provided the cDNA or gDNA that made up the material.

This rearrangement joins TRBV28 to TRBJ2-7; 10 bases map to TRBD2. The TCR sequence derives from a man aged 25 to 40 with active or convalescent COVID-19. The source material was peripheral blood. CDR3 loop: CASSSGRVGEQYF. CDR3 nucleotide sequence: TGTGCCAGCAGCAGCGGGAGGGTAGGCGAGCAGTACTTC.